This record looks at one T cell receptor beta chain sequence and its context. The data are from a study of shared clonotypes between healthy human individuals. About the study: Each donor contributed plates that comprised three CD4 naive, three CD4 memory, two CD8 naive and one CD8 memory.

Genomic DNA per cell subset filled all wells of several immunoSEQ plates. The protocol was immunoSEQ multiplex PCR, while the TCRdb copy is restricted to in-frame clones and leaves out a portion. The sample has roughly 2.2 million clones; about nine tenths are singletons. Germline CDR1 and CDR2: LNHDA and SQIVND (reference sequence). There are 15 residues in the CDR3. Trimming pared 0 bases from V and 0 bases from J, leaving 8 bases between. The chain links TRBV19 to TRBJ1-1; D gene ambiguous. Sequences were obtained from naive CD4+ T cells from PBMCs. Subset of the sample: CD45RA+ positively selected. The origin of this receptor is a young man in good health. Some clones in this sample may be carry-over from other donors' samples. The CDR3 region is CASSIDGQMNTEAFF. CDR3 coding DNA: TGTGCCAGTAGTATAGATGGGCAGATGAACACTGAAGCTTTCTTT.